This is a list of T cell receptor beta chains from one sample in a study of radiation and T cells in renal cell carcinoma. Libraries were prepared by immunoSEQ multiplex PCR; TCRdb keeps only in-frame clonotypes and omits some of them. The table lists approximately 75,000 clones, roughly 80% of them singletons. This specimen consisted of blood, obtained from a patient whose treatment included radiotherapy and nephrectomy. These receptors originate from a man aged 60 to 75 with renal cell carcinoma. Each CDR3 is given with its conserved first and last residue. Each record gives: V gene, D gene, J gene, clone size, CDR3 protein, CDR3 DNA. The D gene is left open where the match is weak. The listing skips clone size in some rows; elsewhere it reads once, few, many or a size class.

TRBV28	TRBD1	TRBJ2-7	.	CASSLWGQGGPYEQYF	TGTGCCAGCAGTTTATGGGGACAGGGGGGTCCCTACGAGCAGTACTTC
TRBV7-9	.	TRBJ2-7	few	CASSLVEGSEQYF	TGTGCCAGCAGCTTAGTTGAGGGGAGCGAGCAGTACTTC
TRBV6-1	.	TRBJ1-1	.	CASSNYGDTEAFF	TGTGCCAGCAGTAACTATGGGGACACTGAAGCTTTCTTT
TRBV2	.	TRBJ2-5	.	CASSEKETQYF	TGTGCCAGCAGTGAAAAAGAGACCCAGTACTTC
TRBV10-3	.	TRBJ2-5	.	CAIRGRIEETQYF	TGTGCCATCAGGGGCCGGATTGAAGAGACCCAGTACTTC
TRBV7-9	.	TRBJ2-6	.	CASSFPGTVAGANVLTF	TGTGCCAGCAGCTTTCCCGGGACGGTAGCTGGGGCCAACGTCCTGACTTTC
TRBV5-1	TRBD2	TRBJ2-1	.	CASSYPGTSGRASSSSYNEQFF	TGCGCCAGCAGCTATCCCGGGACTAGCGGGAGGGCTTCCTCGAGCTCCTACAATGAGCAGTTCTTC
TRBV15	.	TRBJ2-1	.	CATSEVGGPSRTKNEQFF	TGTGCCACCTCCGAGGTGGGGGGACCTAGCCGGACAAAAAATGAGCAGTTCTTC
TRBV28	TRBD2	TRBJ2-1	few	CASSSPLAGGPGNEQFF	TGTGCCAGCAGTTCCCCCCTAGCGGGAGGGCCGGGGAATGAGCAGTTCTTC
TRBV10-3	.	TRBJ2-4	.	CAISESKGGAKNIQYF	TGTGCCATCAGTGAGTCGAAGGGGGGAGCCAAAAACATTCAGTACTTC
TRBV5-4	TRBD2	TRBJ2-1	.	CASSLDLAGAYNEQFF	TGTGCCAGCAGCTTGGATCTAGCGGGAGCCTACAATGAGCAGTTCTTC
TRBV20-1	.	TRBJ1-6	.	CSARPLHF	TGCAGTGCTAGACCCCTCCACTTT
TRBV19	.	TRBJ1-2	.	CASSIVSGGAGGYTF	TGTGCCAGTAGTATAGTATCTGGGGGCGCAGGAGGCTACACCTTC
TRBV20-1	.	TRBJ1-3	.	CSASPGNTIYF	TGCAGTGCTAGTCCTGGAAACACCATATATTTT
TRBV29-1	.	TRBJ2-3	.	CSVEGLGSTDTQYF	TGCAGCGTTGAAGGATTGGGGAGCACAGATACGCAGTATTTT
TRBV5-6	.	TRBJ1-4	.	CASSLYAGPHLFF	TGTGCCAGCAGCTTGTATGCGGGCCCACATCTGTTTTTT
TRBV28	.	TRBJ1-2	once	CASALGWQTSRGYTF	TGTGCCAGCGCGCTAGGGTGGCAGACGTCTCGGGGCTACACCTTC
TRBV7-8	.	TRBJ1-5	few	CASSLEVNQPQHF	TGTGCCAGCAGCTTAGAGGTGAATCAGCCCCAGCATTTT
TRBV11-2	.	TRBJ2-6	.	CASSLDIFGANVLTF	TGTGCCAGCAGCTTAGACATCTTTGGGGCCAACGTCCTGACTTTC
TRBV6-5	.	TRBJ1-2	.	CASSYEGRGYTF	TGTGCCAGCAGTTACGAGGGGCGCGGCTACACCTTC
TRBV5-1	TRBD2	TRBJ2-1	.	CASSPTSGSENEQFF	TGCGCCAGCAGCCCGACTAGCGGGAGCGAAAATGAGCAGTTCTTC
TRBV5-1	.	TRBJ2-6	.	CASSPGHNSGANVLTF	TGCGCCAGCAGCCCGGGACACAACTCTGGGGCCAACGTCCTGACTTTC
TRBV27	.	TRBJ1-2	large	CASSLFPDSFYGYTF	TGTGCCAGCAGTTTATTCCCGGACAGCTTCTATGGCTACACCTTC
TRBV29-1	TRBD1	TRBJ1-1	.	CSVRQGFNTEAFF	TGCAGCGTAAGACAGGGCTTTAACACTGAAGCTTTCTTT
TRBV28	.	TRBJ1-1	.	CASSYLRGAPATEAFF	TGTGCCAGCAGTTATCTCCGGGGCGCCCCGGCCACTGAAGCTTTCTTT
TRBV5-1	TRBD2	TRBJ2-5	.	CASSSGLEETQYF	TGCGCCAGCAGCTCAGGACTAGAGGAGACCCAGTACTTC
TRBV30	TRBD2	TRBJ2-7	.	CAWSKAGVPTSYEQYF	TGTGCCTGGAGTAAAGCGGGAGTTCCAACTAGCTACGAGCAGTACTTC
TRBV21-1	.	TRBJ2-3	.	CASTTTTTDTQYF	TGTGCCAGCACCACGACCACCACAGATACGCAGTATTTT
TRBV11-3	.	TRBJ2-2	.	CASSLVFGELFF	TGTGCCAGCAGCTTAGTATTCGGGGAGCTGTTTTTT
TRBV6-4	TRBD2	TRBJ2-1	few	CASSEAGGYNEQFF	TGTGCCAGCAGTGAGGCGGGAGGCTACAATGAGCAGTTCTTC
TRBV11-2	TRBD1	TRBJ1-2	.	CASSLGDRVYGYTF	TGTGCCAGCAGCTTGGGAGACAGGGTCTATGGCTACACCTTC
TRBV7-2	.	TRBJ1-5	.	CASSSLRGAQPQHF	TGTGCCAGCAGCTCCCTTCGGGGGGCTCAGCCCCAGCATTTT
TRBV29-1	.	TRBJ2-1	.	CSSHRVGETEQFF	TGCAGCTCCCATCGGGTGGGAGAAACTGAGCAGTTCTTC
TRBV6-6	.	TRBJ2-1	.	CASSYSGDNEQFF	TGTGCCAGCAGTTACTCGGGGGACAATGAGCAGTTCTTC
TRBV7-9	.	TRBJ2-5	.	CASRATQETQYF	TGTGCCAGCAGGGCGACACAAGAGACCCAGTACTTC
TRBV28	.	TRBJ2-1	.	CASSLLPHNEQFF	TGTGCCAGCAGTTTATTACCCCACAATGAGCAGTTCTTC
TRBV6-5	TRBD2	TRBJ2-3	.	CASSNGDYTDTQYF	TGTGCCAGCAGCAATGGGGACTATACAGATACGCAGTATTTT
TRBV7-9	.	TRBJ2-2	.	CASSLRVEGTGELFF	TGTGCCAGCAGCTTGCGGGTCGAGGGCACCGGGGAGCTGTTTTTT
TRBV5-1	.	TRBJ2-3	.	CASSFTDTQYF	TGCGCCAGCAGCTTCACAGATACGCAGTATTTT
TRBV28	.	TRBJ1-4	.	CASSLRSTNEKLFF	TGTGCCAGCAGTTTGCGCTCAACTAATGAAAAACTGTTTTTT
TRBV5-4	TRBD2	TRBJ2-3	.	CASSLGLAGDRDTQYF	TGTGCCAGCAGCTTGGGTCTAGCGGGAGACCGAGATACGCAGTATTTT
TRBV29-1	TRBD1	TRBJ2-3	once	CSVVHRGDTDTQYF	TGCAGCGTCGTCCACAGGGGAGACACAGATACGCAGTATTTT
TRBV18	.	TRBJ2-5	.	CASSPQGTQTTQYF	TGTGCCAGCTCACCACAGGGGACACAGACGACCCAGTACTTC
TRBV19	TRBD2	TRBJ2-3	.	CASSRTSGRRGTDTQYF	TGTGCCAGTAGTCGGACTAGCGGGAGAAGGGGCACAGATACGCAGTATTTT
TRBV7-6	.	TRBJ2-7	.	CASSLGGAEQYF	TGTGCCAGCAGCTTAGGGGGTGCCGAGCAGTACTTC
TRBV6-1	.	TRBJ1-1	.	CASSAGKGTEAFF	TGTGCCAGCAGTGCCGGAAAGGGGACTGAAGCTTTCTTT
TRBV19	.	TRBJ2-7	.	CASSLTGTVTYEQYF	TGTGCCAGTAGCCTTACCGGGACGGTTACCTACGAGCAGTACTTC
TRBV10-3	TRBD1	TRBJ2-6	.	CATRRQGSSGANVLTF	TGTGCCACCCGTCGACAGGGCAGCTCTGGGGCCAACGTCCTGACTTTC
TRBV6-5	.	TRBJ2-7	.	CASKSPHGAVYEQYF	TGTGCCAGCAAGTCACCCCACGGGGCCGTCTACGAGCAGTACTTC
TRBV18	.	TRBJ1-1	.	CASSPAGRTEAFF	TGTGCCAGCTCACCTGCAGGGCGCACTGAAGCTTTCTTT
TRBV5-1	.	TRBJ1-2	.	CASRLGPNSNYGYTF	TGCGCCAGCAGATTAGGACCTAATTCCAACTATGGCTACACCTTC
TRBV5-1	TRBD2	TRBJ2-3	.	CASSTSGRETDTQYF	TGCGCCAGCAGCACTAGCGGGAGAGAAACAGATACGCAGTATTTT
TRBV5-1	TRBD2	TRBJ2-1	.	CASSEGLAVGVNEQFF	TGCGCCAGCAGCGAGGGACTAGCGGTGGGTGTCAATGAGCAGTTCTTC
TRBV5-6	TRBD2	TRBJ2-2	few	CASSLGGLAGKNTGELFF	TGTGCCAGCAGCTTGGGTGGACTAGCGGGGAAAAACACCGGGGAGCTGTTTTTT
TRBV4-3	.	TRBJ2-1	few	CASSQVRRALSRGNEQFF	TGCGCCAGCAGCCAAGTCCGCAGGGCGCTATCACGGGGCAATGAGCAGTTCTTC